This T cell receptor (beta chain) was identified during a study of early T cells in non-severe SARS-CoV-2 infection. Study details: Chains were not paired, and sequencing was done on bulk RNA from unsorted whole blood. Points from the study as a whole: Matches to VDJdb favored anti-spike CD8 responses and missed private and CD4 specificities.

This clonotype was found many times. As yet, its antigen is unknown. Trimming shortened V by 0 bases and J by 8 bases, and 13 bases separated the two germline ends. The CDR3 contains 15 residues. Germline CDR1 and CDR2: SNHLY and FYNNEI. TCRdb redid the calling of the 5' RACE reads with MiXCR, one entry per CDR3 protein. This table holds 55,000 to 65,000 distinct CDR3 sequences, about 8.9% found once. The receptor's source is an adult who was a healthcare worker with PCR-confirmed SARS-CoV-2 infection or an uninfected control (not recorded which). V gene TRBV2 combines with J gene TRBJ1-4; no firm D call. Sequencing was performed on whole blood. DNA of the CDR3: TGTGCCAGCAGTGAAGCTGGACTGACGGACGAAAAACTGTTTTTT. Residues: CASSEAGLTDEKLFF. Filled out from reference TRBV2 and TRBJ1-4, the complete variable domain reads EPEVTQTPSHQVTQMGQEVILRCVPISNHLYFYWYRQILGQKVEFLVSFYNNEISEKSEIFDDQFSVERPDGSNFTLKIRSTKLEDSAMYFCASSEAGLTDEKLFFGSGTQLSVL.